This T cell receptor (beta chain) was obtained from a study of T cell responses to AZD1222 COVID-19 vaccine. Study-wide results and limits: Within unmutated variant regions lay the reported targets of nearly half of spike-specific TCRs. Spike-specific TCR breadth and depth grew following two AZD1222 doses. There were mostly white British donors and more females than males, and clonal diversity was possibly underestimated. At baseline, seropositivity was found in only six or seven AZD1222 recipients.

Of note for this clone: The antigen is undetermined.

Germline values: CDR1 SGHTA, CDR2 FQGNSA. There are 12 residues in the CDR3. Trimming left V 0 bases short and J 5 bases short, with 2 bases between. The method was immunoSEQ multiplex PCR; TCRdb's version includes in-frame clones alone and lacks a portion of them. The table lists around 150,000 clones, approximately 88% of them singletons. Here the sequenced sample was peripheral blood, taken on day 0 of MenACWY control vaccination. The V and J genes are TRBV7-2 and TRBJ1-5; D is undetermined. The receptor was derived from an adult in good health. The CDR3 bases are TGTGCCAGCAGCTTAGCGGATCAGCCCCAGCATTTT. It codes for CASSLADQPQHF.